Detailed here is one T cell receptor beta chain. Its antigen is still unknown. From the germline J gene comes the end of the CDR3, since the read stops 3 residues before it. These data come from a study of T cell clonality in common variable immunodeficiency. Measured with immunoSEQ multiplex PCR; TCRdb has only the in-frame clones, and not every one. The sample is made up of more than 30,000 clones, none counted only once. V shed 10 bases, J shed 7 bases, and the junction held 10 bases outside the gene matches. Germline V gene data show CDR1 as LNHDA and CDR2 as SQIVND (reference sequence). There are 13 residues in the CDR3. Study findings and constraints: Fewer TCRbeta clones were shared among CVID subjects than controls.

This chain joins TRBV19 and TRBJ1-1; 9 nucleotides agree with TRBD1. The sample comprised peripheral blood mononuclear cells. The sequence was obtained from a person aged 18 to 70 in good health. The sequenced CDR3 bases are TGTGCCAATACCGTACAGGGGGCAGATGAA. This codes for CANTVQGADE. The CDR3 in its entirety is CANTVQGADEAFF.